Below, 26 T cell receptor beta chains from the same sample are listed, as sequenced in a study of control samples from healthy donors and cancer patients. Data came from immunoSEQ multiplex PCR; TCRdb stores just in-frame clones and leaves some out. The sample has 95,000 to 130,000 clones, around nine tenths seen once. The specimen sequenced was blood. These receptors were collected from a woman in her 70s in good health.

The sample holds one count of this clone. The J gene is TRBJ2-3, the V gene TRBV2; D is ambiguous. V lost 5 bases, J lost 2 bases, and 5 bases lay in between. Per germline, CDR1 SNHLY and CDR2 FYNNEI. The CDR3 has 12 amino acids. The CDR3 DNA follows: TGTGCCAGCAGTTATTCCACAGATACGCAGTATTTT. It encodes CASSYSTDTQYF.

The chain couples TRBV24-1 to TRBJ1-1; D remains ambiguous. This CDR3 is built from 13 residues. Germline V lookup: CDR1 KGHDR, CDR2 SFDVKD. Trimming took off 8 bases at V and 1 base at J, with 10 bases between the two ends. The CDR3 loop reads CATMDGPNTEAFF. The DNA for the CDR3 is TGTGCCACCATGGACGGCCCGAACACTGAAGCTTTCTTT.

The chain carries TRBV14 and TRBJ2-2; no clear D. V was clipped by 4 bases and J by 5 bases, with 11 bases between them. The germline gives CDR1 SGHDN, CDR2 FVKESK. This CDR3 spans 14 amino acids. The CDR3 region is CASSPRVKTGELFF. DNA for the CDR3: TGTGCCAGCAGCCCCCGGGTCAAAACCGGGGAGCTGTTTTTT.

The rearrangement links TRBV7-3 to TRBJ2-5; perhaps TRBD2 as D (7 bases). The V gene lost 5 bases and the J gene lost 6 bases, with 13 bases spanning the gap. This CDR3 is 13 amino acids long. CDR1 is SGHTA, CDR2 FQGTGA, per germline. The CDR3 DNA sequence: TGTGCCAGCAGCCAGGTCGGGGGGCAGACCCAGTACTTC. Residues: CASSQVGGQTQYF.

The rearrangement links TRBV20-1 to TRBJ1-2; no reliable D call. CDR1 and CDR2 (germline): DFQATT, SNEGSKA (reference sequence). The CDR3 spans 10 residues. Trimming left V 7 bases short and J 8 bases short, with 11 bases between. The CDR3 sequence is CSVWTGGYTF. DNA of the CDR3: TGCAGTGTTTGGACGGGGGGCTACACCTTC.

This clone was counted between two and nine times. The rearrangement joins TRBV9 to TRBJ2-2; D unresolved. From germline, CDR1 is SGDLS and CDR2 YYNGEE. The CDR3 length is 14 residues. Between the trimmed V and J ends, which lost 0 bases and 4 bases, there was a span of 7 bases. CDR3 DNA: TGTGCCAGCAGCGTAGGATCTTCCACCGGGGAGCTGTTTTTT. It yields the protein CASSVGSSTGELFF.

The chain couples TRBV27 to TRBJ2-7; the match to TRBD1 covers 11 bases. Trimming cost V 4 bases and J 3 bases; bases outside gene matches: 2. Per germline, CDR1 MNHEY and CDR2 SMNVEV (reference sequence). The CDR3 length is 14 residues. CDR3 loop: CASSSGTGGYEQYF. The CDR3 DNA is TGTGCCAGCAGTTCCGGGACAGGGGGCTACGAGCAGTACTTC.

The CDR3 nucleotides read TGTGCCAGCAGCCAAGATGGCGGAGGATACGAGCAGTACTTC. Protein: CASSQDGGGYEQYF. The chain links TRBV3-1 (or the pseudogene TRBV3-2) to TRBJ2-7; a weak D match, TRBD2 (5 bases). The V gene lost 0 bases and the J gene lost 4 bases, with 10 bases spanning the gap. Per germline, CDR1 LGHDT and CDR2 YNNKEL (reference sequence). The CDR3 loop spans 14 amino acids.

The J gene is TRBJ1-2, the V gene TRBV12-3 or TRBV12-4; TRBD1 might be the D (5 bases). V dropped 7 bases and J dropped 6 bases, with 6 bases sitting between them. The CDR3 length is 10 residues. This CDR3 is CASKGDGYTF. The CDR3 nucleotides are TGTGCCAGCAAAGGGGATGGCTACACCTTC.

CDR3 region: CASSFTGGTGELFF. The CDR3 DNA is TGTGCCAGCAGCTTTACAGGGGGCACCGGGGAGCTGTTTTTT. The rearrangement joins TRBV7-3 to TRBJ2-2, with 8 bases matching TRBD1. V dropped 3 bases and J dropped 4; count of bases not matched to a gene: 1. CDR1 SGHTA and CDR2 FQGTGA come from the germline V gene. The CDR3 spans 14 residues.

This rearrangement joins TRBV2 to TRBJ2-5, with 11 positions matching TRBD1. The CDR3 loop spans 14 amino acids. V shed 6 bases, J shed 5 bases, and the junction held 5 bases outside the gene matches. From germline, CDR1 is SNHLY and CDR2 FYNNEI. The CDR3 sequence: CASRAGTGGETQYF. The CDR3 DNA reads TGTGCCAGCAGGGCCGGGACAGGGGGGGAGACCCAGTACTTC.

This chain connects TRBV19 to TRBJ1-2; D not certain. Per germline, CDR1 LNHDA and CDR2 SQIVND (reference sequence). The CDR3 covers 11 residues. Trimming removed 7 bases from V and 5 bases from J, with 8 bases in between. CDR3 loop: CASNRGYGYTF. CDR3 DNA: TGTGCCAGTAACCGAGGGTATGGCTACACCTTC.

The chain carries TRBV4-2 and TRBJ1-6, with TRBD1 identical over 10 bases. Germline V gene sequence: CDR1 LGHNA, CDR2 YNFKEQ. The V gene end was trimmed by 1 base and the J gene end by 10 bases; junction bases not matched to a gene: 4. This CDR3 contains 15 residues. Here the CDR3 reads CASSQGGTGASPLHF. In nucleotides, the CDR3 is TGTGCCAGCAGCCAAGGGGGGACAGGGGCCTCACCCCTCCACTTT.

This rearrangement joins TRBV6-5 to TRBJ1-2; 7 bases line up with TRBD1. This CDR3 contains 12 residues. Per germline, CDR1 MNHEY and CDR2 SVGAGI. The V and J ends lost 8 bases and 4 bases, in that order; junction bases with no gene match: 4. The CDR3 sequence is CASYRDSYGYTF. As DNA, the CDR3 is TGTGCCAGCTATCGGGACAGCTATGGCTACACCTTC.

The V and J genes are TRBV7-9 and TRBJ1-1; D is ambiguous. V lost 5 bases and J lost 4, with 11 bases in between. Germline V gene data show CDR1 as SEHNR and CDR2 as FQNEAQ (reference sequence). The CDR3 is made up of 13 amino acids. CDR3 bases: TGTGCCAGCAGCCTCGACGGGGTCACTGAAGCTTTCTTT. Amino acids: CASSLDGVTEAFF.

The chain joins TRBV12-5 to TRBJ2-1; D remains unclear. Per germline, CDR1 LGHNT and CDR2 FRNRAP. V lost 0 bases and J lost 6, with 15 bases in between. The CDR3 spans 16 residues. CDR3 sequence (DNA): TGTGCTAGTGGTTTGGTAGTGGGCGCGGTTCCCAATGAGCAGTTCTTC. Its translation is CASGLVVGAVPNEQFF.

In DNA, the CDR3 is TGCGCCAGCAGCCGCCTACAGGTTAGCTCCTACAATGAGCAGTTCTTC. It codes for CASSRLQVSSYNEQFF. The V call is TRBV4-1, the J call TRBJ2-1; D is perhaps TRBD1 (5 bases). This CDR3 contains 16 residues. Trimming cost V 4 bases and J 0 bases, with 13 bases left between them. From germline, CDR1 is MGHRA and CDR2 YSYEKL.

Points on this clone: This CDR3 is also generated by other DNA sequences in the sample. J is TRBJ2-1 and V is TRBV3-1 (or the pseudogene TRBV3-2); D gene unclear. The V and J ends lost 3 bases and 9 bases respectively, with 12 bases between them. CDR1 and CDR2 (germline): LGHDT, YNNKEL (reference sequence). This CDR3 has 13 residues. DNA of the CDR3: TGTGCCAGCAGCCAGGTACTTAGTCGTGAGCAGTTCTTC. Protein product: CASSQVLSREQFF.

The rearrangement joins TRBV5-1 to TRBJ2-7, with 7 positions matching TRBD1. J gave up 2 bases and V 3 bases, and 5 bases lay outside the gene matches. This CDR3 spans 14 amino acids. Per germline, CDR1 SGHRS and CDR2 YFSETQ. CDR3 protein: CASSSSTGTYEQYF. The CDR3 DNA reads as TGCGCCAGCAGCTCGTCGACAGGGACCTACGAGCAGTACTTC.

This clone was seen only once. The chain combines TRBV2 with TRBJ2-5, with 12 bases that match TRBD2. The CDR3 contains 15 residues. The V gene's germline CDR1 is SNHLY and CDR2 FYNNEI. J lost 5 bases, V lost 7 bases, and 8 bases had no gene match. Here the CDR3 DNA reads TGTGCCAGCAACGGACTAGCGGGGCGGCGGGAGACCCAGTACTTC. Translated: CASNGLAGRRETQYF.

The J gene is TRBJ1-1, the V gene TRBV10-1, with TRBD1 matching over 10 bases. With 6 bases clipped from V and 4 bases from J, the junction kept 5 bases outside the gene matches. CDR1 is WNHNN and CDR2 is SYGVQD in the germline V gene (reference sequence). There are 14 residues in the CDR3. CDR3 bases: TGCGCCAGCAGCGCGACAGGGGGCTTCACTGAAGCTTTCTTT. It yields the protein CASSATGGFTEAFF.

This clone has a single count. The V and J genes are TRBV12-5 and TRBJ1-4; 7 bases agree with TRBD1. Per germline, CDR1 LGHNT and CDR2 FRNRAP. This CDR3 comprises 14 residues. V gave up 6 bases and J gave up 13 bases; unmatched junction bases: 14. The CDR3 loop is CASGPDRASYGLFF. In DNA, the CDR3 is TGTGCTAGTGGACCCGACAGGGCGTCATACGGACTGTTTTTT.

This chain uses TRBV3-1 (or the pseudogene TRBV3-2) with TRBJ2-5; D remains unclear. The V end was cut by 2 bases, the J end by 2 bases, with 9 bases between. This CDR3 has 14 residues. Germline V gives CDR1 LGHDT, CDR2 YNNKEL (reference sequence). CDR3 amino acids: CASSQKHPQETQYF. CDR3 coding DNA: TGTGCCAGCAGCCAAAAACACCCGCAAGAGACCCAGTACTTC.

The chain couples TRBV2 to TRBJ1-3, with 8 positions matching TRBD1. Germline V lookup: CDR1 SNHLY, CDR2 FYNNEI. This CDR3 region has 16 residues. The trim removed 1 base at V and 0 bases at J, leaving 2 bases unmatched. In DNA form, the CDR3 reads TGTGCCAGCAGTGAAGGGACAGGGAACTCTGGAAACACCATATATTTT. As protein: CASSEGTGNSGNTIYF.

The rearrangement uses TRBV6-4 and TRBJ1-2, with 9 bases matching TRBD1. This CDR3 is built from 13 residues. The V gene's germline CDR1 is MRHNA and CDR2 SNTAGT. V lost 5 bases, J lost 5 bases, and 3 bases stayed unmatched. In DNA, the CDR3 is TGTGCCAGCAGTCCCGGGACAGGGTATGGCTACACCTTC. Amino acid sequence: CASSPGTGYGYTF.

This sequence joins TRBV6-5 and TRBJ2-2; 7 bases match TRBD1. Trimming cost V 6 bases and J 5 bases; bases outside gene matches: 6. Per germline, CDR1 MNHEY and CDR2 SVGAGI. The CDR3 contains 14 residues. The CDR3, as DNA: TGTGCCAGCAGCCTGGGACAGTTTACCGGGGAGCTGTTTTTT. It yields the protein CASSLGQFTGELFF.